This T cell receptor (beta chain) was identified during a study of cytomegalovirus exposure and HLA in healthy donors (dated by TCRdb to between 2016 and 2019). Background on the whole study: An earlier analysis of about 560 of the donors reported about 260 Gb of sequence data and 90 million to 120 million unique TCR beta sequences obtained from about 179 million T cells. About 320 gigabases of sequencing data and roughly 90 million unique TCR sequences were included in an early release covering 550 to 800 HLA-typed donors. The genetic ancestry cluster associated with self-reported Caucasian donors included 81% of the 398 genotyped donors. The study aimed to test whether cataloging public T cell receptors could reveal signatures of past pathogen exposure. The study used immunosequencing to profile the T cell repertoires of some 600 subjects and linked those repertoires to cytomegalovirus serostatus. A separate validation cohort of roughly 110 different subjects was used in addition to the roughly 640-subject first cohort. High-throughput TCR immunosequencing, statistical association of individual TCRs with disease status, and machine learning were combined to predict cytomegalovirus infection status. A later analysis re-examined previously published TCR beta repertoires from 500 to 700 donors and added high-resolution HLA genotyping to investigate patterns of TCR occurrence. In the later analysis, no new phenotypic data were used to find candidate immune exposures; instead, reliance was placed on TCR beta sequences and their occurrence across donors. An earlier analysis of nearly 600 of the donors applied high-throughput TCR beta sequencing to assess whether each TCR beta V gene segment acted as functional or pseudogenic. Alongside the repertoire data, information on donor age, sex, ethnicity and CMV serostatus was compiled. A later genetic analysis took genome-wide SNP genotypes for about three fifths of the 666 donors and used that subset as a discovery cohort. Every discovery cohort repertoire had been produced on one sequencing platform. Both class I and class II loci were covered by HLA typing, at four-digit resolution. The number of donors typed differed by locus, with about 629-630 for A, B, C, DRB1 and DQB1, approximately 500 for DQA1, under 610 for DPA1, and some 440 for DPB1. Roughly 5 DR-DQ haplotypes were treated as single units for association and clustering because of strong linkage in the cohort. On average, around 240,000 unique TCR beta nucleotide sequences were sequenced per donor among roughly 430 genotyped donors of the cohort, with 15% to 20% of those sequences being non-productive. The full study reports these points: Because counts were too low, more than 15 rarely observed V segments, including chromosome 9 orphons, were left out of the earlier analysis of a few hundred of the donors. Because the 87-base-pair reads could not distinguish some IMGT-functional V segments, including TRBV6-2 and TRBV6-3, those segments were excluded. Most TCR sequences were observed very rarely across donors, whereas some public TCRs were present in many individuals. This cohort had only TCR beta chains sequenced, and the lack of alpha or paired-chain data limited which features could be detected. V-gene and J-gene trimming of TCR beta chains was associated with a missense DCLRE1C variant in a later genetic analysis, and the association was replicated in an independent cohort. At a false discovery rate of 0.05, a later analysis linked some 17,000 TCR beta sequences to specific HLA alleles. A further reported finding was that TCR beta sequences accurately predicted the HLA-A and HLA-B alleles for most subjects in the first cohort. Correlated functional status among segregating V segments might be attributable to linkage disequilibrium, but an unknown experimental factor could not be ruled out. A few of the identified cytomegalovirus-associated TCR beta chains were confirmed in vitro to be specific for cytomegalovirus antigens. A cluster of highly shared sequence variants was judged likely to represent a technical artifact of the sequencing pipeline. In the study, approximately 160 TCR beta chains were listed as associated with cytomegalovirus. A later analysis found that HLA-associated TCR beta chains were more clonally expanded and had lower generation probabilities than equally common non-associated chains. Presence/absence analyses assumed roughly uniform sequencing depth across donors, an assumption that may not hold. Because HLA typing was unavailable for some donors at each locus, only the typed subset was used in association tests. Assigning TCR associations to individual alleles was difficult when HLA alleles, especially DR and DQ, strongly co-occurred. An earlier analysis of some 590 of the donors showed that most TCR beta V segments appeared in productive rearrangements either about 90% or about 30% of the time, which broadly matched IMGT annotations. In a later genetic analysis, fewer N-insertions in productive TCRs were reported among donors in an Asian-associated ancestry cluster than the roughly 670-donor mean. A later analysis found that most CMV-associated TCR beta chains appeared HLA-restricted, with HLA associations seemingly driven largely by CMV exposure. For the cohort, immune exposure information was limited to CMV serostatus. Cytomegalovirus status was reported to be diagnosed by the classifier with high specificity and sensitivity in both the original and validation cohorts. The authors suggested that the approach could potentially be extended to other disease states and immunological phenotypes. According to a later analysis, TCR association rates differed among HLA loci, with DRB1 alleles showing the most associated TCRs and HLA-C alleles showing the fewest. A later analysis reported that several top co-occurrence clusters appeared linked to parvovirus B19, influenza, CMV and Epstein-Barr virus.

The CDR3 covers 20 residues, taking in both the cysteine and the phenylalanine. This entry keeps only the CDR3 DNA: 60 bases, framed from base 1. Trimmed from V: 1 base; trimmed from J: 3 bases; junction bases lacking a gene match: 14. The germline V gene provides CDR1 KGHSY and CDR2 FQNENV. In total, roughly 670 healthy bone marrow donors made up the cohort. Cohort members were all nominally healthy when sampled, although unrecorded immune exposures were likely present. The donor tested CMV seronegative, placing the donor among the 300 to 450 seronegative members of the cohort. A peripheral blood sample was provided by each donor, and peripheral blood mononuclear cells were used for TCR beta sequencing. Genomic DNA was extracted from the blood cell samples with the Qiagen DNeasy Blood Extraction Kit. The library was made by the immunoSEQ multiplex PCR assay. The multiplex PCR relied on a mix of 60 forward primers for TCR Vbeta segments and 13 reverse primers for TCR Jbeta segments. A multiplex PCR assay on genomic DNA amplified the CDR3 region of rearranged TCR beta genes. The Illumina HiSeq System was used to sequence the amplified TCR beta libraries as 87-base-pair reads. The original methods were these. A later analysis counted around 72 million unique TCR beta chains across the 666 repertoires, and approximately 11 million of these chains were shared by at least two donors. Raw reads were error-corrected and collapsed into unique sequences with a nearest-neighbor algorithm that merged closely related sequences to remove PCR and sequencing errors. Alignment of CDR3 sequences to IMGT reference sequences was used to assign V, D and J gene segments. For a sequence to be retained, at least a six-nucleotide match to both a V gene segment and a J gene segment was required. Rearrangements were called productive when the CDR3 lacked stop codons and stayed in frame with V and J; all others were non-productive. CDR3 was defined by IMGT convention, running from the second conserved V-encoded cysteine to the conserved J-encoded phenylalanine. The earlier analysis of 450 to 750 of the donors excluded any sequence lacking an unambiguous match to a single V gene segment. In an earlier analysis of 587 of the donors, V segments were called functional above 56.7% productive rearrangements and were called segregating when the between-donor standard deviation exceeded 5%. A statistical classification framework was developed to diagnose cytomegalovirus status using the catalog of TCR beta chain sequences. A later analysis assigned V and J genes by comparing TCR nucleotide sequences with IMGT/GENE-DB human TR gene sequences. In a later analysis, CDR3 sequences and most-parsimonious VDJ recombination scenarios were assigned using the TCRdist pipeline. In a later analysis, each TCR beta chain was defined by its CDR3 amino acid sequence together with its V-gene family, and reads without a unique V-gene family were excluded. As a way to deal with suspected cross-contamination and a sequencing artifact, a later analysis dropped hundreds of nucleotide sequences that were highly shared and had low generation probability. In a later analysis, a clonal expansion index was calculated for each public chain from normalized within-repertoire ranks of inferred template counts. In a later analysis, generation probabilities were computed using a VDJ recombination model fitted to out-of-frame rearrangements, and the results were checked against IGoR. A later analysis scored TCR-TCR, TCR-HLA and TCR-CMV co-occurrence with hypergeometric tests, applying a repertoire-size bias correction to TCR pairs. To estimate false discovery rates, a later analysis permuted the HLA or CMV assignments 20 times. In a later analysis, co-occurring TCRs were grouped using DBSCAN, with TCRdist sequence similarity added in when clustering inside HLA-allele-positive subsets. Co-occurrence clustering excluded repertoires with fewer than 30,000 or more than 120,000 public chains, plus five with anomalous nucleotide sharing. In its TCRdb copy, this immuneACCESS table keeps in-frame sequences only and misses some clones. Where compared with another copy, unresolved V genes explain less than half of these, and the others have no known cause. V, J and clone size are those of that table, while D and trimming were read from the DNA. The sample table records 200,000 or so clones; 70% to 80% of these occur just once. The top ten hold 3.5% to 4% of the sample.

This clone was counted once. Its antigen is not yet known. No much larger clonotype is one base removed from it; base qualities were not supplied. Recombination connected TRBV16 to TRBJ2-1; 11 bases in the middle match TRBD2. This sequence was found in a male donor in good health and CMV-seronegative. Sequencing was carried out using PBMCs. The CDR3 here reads CASSQFIGELAGGIYNEQFF. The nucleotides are TGTGCCAGCAGCCAATTTATTGGGGAGCTAGCGGGAGGTATCTACAATGAGCAGTTCTTC.